These 30 T cell receptor beta chains were sequenced from one sample in a study of cytomegalovirus exposure and HLA in healthy donors. The primer mix had 60 Vbeta and 13 Jbeta primers. Some clones are missing from TCRdb's copy, which holds only in-frame ones; the method was immunoSEQ multiplex PCR. The profile covers more than 140,000 clones, with roughly four fifths appearing a single time and 1.5% to 2% taken by the ten largest. The sequenced sample consisted of PBMCs. The receptor set was obtained from a female donor in good health and CMV-seronegative.

This clone showed up just a few times. The V call is TRBV5-4, the J call TRBJ2-1; a possible D gene is TRBD2 (6 bases). Germline assignment: CDR1 SGHNT and CDR2 YYREEE (reference sequence). This CDR3 is built from 13 residues. Trimming took 4 bases from V and 7 from J, leaving 12 bases between them. The CDR3 reads CASSPYSGNEQFF. The CDR3 coding sequence is TGTGCCAGCAGCCCATACAGCGGGAATGAGCAGTTCTTC.

The rearrangement links TRBV19 to TRBJ1-2, with 7 bases identical to TRBD1. Trimming removed 5 bases from V and 1 base from J; junction bases left unmatched: 4. Germline CDR1 LNHDA, CDR2 SQIVND (reference sequence). The CDR3 spans 14 residues. Here the CDR3 reads CASSETGINYGYTF. The CDR3 coding sequence is TGTGCCAGTAGTGAGACAGGGATTAACTATGGCTACACCTTC. Variable domain in full (rest from reference TRBV19 and TRBJ1-2): DGGITQSPKYLFRKEGQNVTLSCEQNLNHDAMYWYRQDPGQGLRLIYYSQIVNDFQKGDIAEGYSVSREKKESFPLTVTSAQKNPTAFYLCASSETGINYGYTFGSGTRLTVV.

This chain links TRBV4-2 with TRBJ2-6, with 9 bases identical to TRBD1. In germline, CDR1 is LGHNA, CDR2 YNFKEQ. With V trimmed by 1 base and J by 2 bases, 3 bases remained unmatched. This CDR3 contains 17 residues. CDR3 protein: CASSQGQGGAGANVLTF. In DNA, the CDR3 is TGTGCCAGCAGCCAAGGACAGGGGGGGGCTGGGGCCAACGTCCTGACTTTC.

J is TRBJ2-5 and V is TRBV7-8, with a weak D call TRBD2 (5 bases). The DNA end lines up better with TRBJ2-7; the J call may be wrong. CDR3 length: 15 amino acids. Germline V gene data show CDR1 as SGHVS and CDR2 as FQNEAQ. The CDR3 loop is CASSLASGASYEQYF. CDR3 DNA: TGTGCCAGCAGCTTGGCCAGCGGAGCTTCCTACGAGCAGTACTTC.

The V and J genes are TRBV11-3 and TRBJ2-7; possible D gene TRBD1, 5 bases. Germline loops: CDR1 SGHNT, CDR2 YENEEA. The CDR3 length is 14 residues. V was clipped by 2 bases and J by 2 bases, with 10 bases between them. The CDR3 nucleotides read TGTGCCAGCAGCTTATACCAGGGCCCCTACGAGCAGTACTTC. Its translation is CASSLYQGPYEQYF.

This chain uses TRBV18 with TRBJ1-1, with a possible D match to TRBD1 (6 bases). Trimming left V 8 bases short and J 5 bases short, with 18 bases between. Germline V lookup: CDR1 KGHSH, CDR2 LQKENI. The CDR3 is 14 amino acids. For the CDR3, the DNA is TGTGCCAGCACCTCGGGGGGGCGGAAAACTGAAGCTTTCTTT. Protein: CASTSGGRKTEAFF.

V and J are TRBV5-1 and TRBJ2-7, with D possibly being TRBD1 (6 bases). The CDR3 is made up of 15 amino acids. Germline V gives CDR1 SGHRS, CDR2 YFSETQ. Trimming left V 4 bases short and J 0 bases short, with 14 bases between. CDR3 region: CASSQGQISSYEQYF. In nucleotides, the CDR3 is TGCGCCAGCAGCCAAGGACAGATCAGCTCCTACGAGCAGTACTTC.

This chain uses TRBV5-1 with TRBJ2-1; D gene ambiguous. The V end was cut by 0 bases, the J end by 5 bases, with 6 bases between. The germline V gene has CDR1 SGHRS and CDR2 YFSETQ. The CDR3 has 13 residues. The CDR3 region has the DNA TGCGCCAGCAGCTTGGACAGAAACAATGAGCAGTTCTTC. Translated: CASSLDRNNEQFF.

This clone was found a few times. The chain combines TRBV2 with TRBJ1-1; TRBD1 agrees at 7 bases. V dropped 9 bases and J dropped 3; count of bases not matched to a gene: 10. Looked up from germline, CDR1 is SNHLY and CDR2 is FYNNEI. The CDR3 covers 14 residues. The CDR3 region is CARTQQGSDTEAFF. The CDR3 nucleotides are TGTGCCAGAACACAACAGGGGTCTGACACTGAAGCTTTCTTT.

The chain is built from TRBV7-2 and TRBJ2-5, with 13 bases fitting TRBD2. This CDR3 is 17 amino acids long. The junction had 12 bases not matched to a gene; V was cut back by 4 bases and J by 7 bases. From germline, CDR1 is SGHTA and CDR2 FQGNSA. This CDR3 reads CASSSRLAGGLGGTQYF. The CDR3 DNA reads as TGTGCCAGCAGCTCCCGACTAGCGGGAGGCCTGGGTGGGACCCAGTACTTC.

The chain employs TRBV9 and TRBJ2-2; 11 bases are shared with TRBD2. This CDR3 is 16 amino acids long. The V segment lost 2 bases and the J segment 7 bases; nucleotides outside the gene matches: 7. Germline assignment: CDR1 SGDLS and CDR2 YYNGEE. The CDR3, as DNA: TGTGCCAGCAGCGTGGAGACTAGCGGGGCGGGCGGGGAGCTGTTTTTT. This translates into CASSVETSGAGGELFF.

J is TRBJ1-6 and V is TRBV27; 8 nucleotides match TRBD1. CDR1 MNHEY and CDR2 SMNVEV come from the germline V gene (reference sequence). The trim removed 5 bases at V and 7 bases at J, leaving 10 bases unmatched. The CDR3 sequence is 16 residues long. In DNA form, the CDR3 reads TGTGCCAGCAGTATCTACACCGGGACAGGCAATTCACCCCTCCACTTT. Translated, it gives CASSIYTGTGNSPLHF.

V usage is TRBV6-1 and J usage is TRBJ1-2; D gene ambiguous. Trimming cost V 4 bases and J 2 bases, with 14 bases left between them. Germline lookup yields CDR1 MNHNS and CDR2 SASEGT. This CDR3 contains 15 residues. CDR3 coding DNA: TGTGCCAGCAGTGCTCAAGTCACGGGGAACTATGGCTACACCTTC. Its translation: CASSAQVTGNYGYTF.

The chain carries TRBV11-3 and TRBJ2-7; 8 bases are shared with TRBD2. Germline V gene data show CDR1 as SGHNT and CDR2 as YENEEA. The CDR3 consists of 16 residues. V lost 5 bases and J lost 3; bases outside the gene matches: 12. CDR3 DNA sequence: TGTGCCAGCAGCCCAAGCCGGGGGGGCCAGATCTACGAGCAGTACTTC. Its protein product is CASSPSRGGQIYEQYF.

This clone was seen a few times. The genes are TRBV11-2 and TRBJ2-5, with a weak D call TRBD1 (6 bases). The CDR3 is 13 amino acids. V was cut by 6 bases and J by 5 bases, with 13 bases left in between. Looked up from germline, CDR1 is SGHAT and CDR2 is FQNNGV. The CDR3 here is CASRIAGAETQYF. The CDR3 DNA reads as TGTGCCAGCAGAATAGCAGGGGCCGAGACCCAGTACTTC.

The rearrangement uses TRBV15 and TRBJ2-3, with 9 bases identical to TRBD1. The V and J ends lost 2 bases and 8 bases, in that order; junction bases with no gene match: 8. Germline CDR1 is LNHNV and CDR2 is YYDKDF (reference sequence). This CDR3 has 15 amino acids. CDR3 coding DNA: TGTGCCACCAGCAGATCAACAGGGGGCGGCGGTACGCAGTATTTT. The encoded protein is CATSRSTGGGGTQYF.

This chain joins TRBV11-3 and TRBJ2-3; TRBD2 agrees at 12 bases. Germline V gene data show CDR1 as SGHNT and CDR2 as YENEEA. After removal of 5 bases from V and 4 bases from J, the junction contained 10 bases not matched to a gene. CDR3 size: 17 residues. CDR3 DNA: TGTGCCAGCAGCATGACTAGCGGGAGTGCGGGCGCAGATACGCAGTATTTT. Protein sequence: CASSMTSGSAGADTQYF.

The chain recombines TRBV27 with TRBJ2-3; maybe TRBD2 (6 bases). Germline CDR1 reads MNHEY; CDR2 reads SMNVEV (reference sequence). The CDR3 consists of 14 residues. Trimming cost V 2 bases and J 1 base, with 7 bases left between them. The CDR3 DNA reads as TGTGCCAGCAGTTTAGGAGGGGGCACAGATACGCAGTATTTT. Translating it yields CASSLGGGTDTQYF.

This chain connects TRBV18 to TRBJ2-7; 8 nucleotides agree with TRBD1. This CDR3 is 17 amino acids long. From germline, CDR1 is KGHSH and CDR2 LQKENI. Trimming took 5 bases from V and 4 from J; bases not matched to a gene: 16. DNA of the CDR3: TGTGCCAGCTCAGCGGACAGGGTAACCCGATCGGTGTACGAGCAGTACTTC. Translated: CASSADRVTRSVYEQYF.

The rearrangement links TRBV16 to TRBJ1-6; 10 bases match TRBD1. This CDR3 has 15 amino acids. CDR1 is KGHSY, CDR2 FQNENV, per germline. V trimming: 4 bases; J trimming: 6 bases; junction bases outside the gene matches: 3. The CDR3, as DNA: TGTGCCAGCAGCCCTGGGACAGGGGTTAATTCACCCCTCCACTTT. Translation gives CASSPGTGVNSPLHF.

The CDR3 nucleotides read TGTGCCAGCAGCCTAAAAACAGGGATGCGGTACGAGCAGTACTTC. Translated: CASSLKTGMRYEQYF. The V call is TRBV28, the J call TRBJ2-5; perhaps TRBD1 as D (6 bases). The J call could be wrong; TRBJ2-7 is a better fit for the DNA end. Germline V gene sequence: CDR1 MDHEN, CDR2 SYDVKM. The CDR3 runs 15 residues.

This chain joins TRBV5-3 and TRBJ2-5; maybe TRBD2 (5 bases). TRBV5-3 is treated as an ORF (open reading frame) with a function not yet certain. V was pared by 4 bases and J by 7 bases, with 26 bases between. The CDR3 consists of 17 residues. In nucleotides, the CDR3 is TGTGCCAGAAGCCCCCAGTTTCCCGCGGACTGTTGGCGGACCCAGTACTTC. As protein: CARSPQFPADCWRTQYF.

The V and J genes are TRBV28 and TRBJ2-7; D gene uncertain. Germline assignment: CDR1 MDHEN and CDR2 SYDVKM. Trimming left V 1 base short and J 4 bases short, with 8 bases between. This CDR3 has 13 amino acids. The CDR3 sequence: CASSLLSRYEQYF. The DNA for the CDR3 is TGTGCCAGCAGTTTATTGTCTAGATACGAGCAGTACTTC.

The chain combines TRBV9 with TRBJ2-7, with D maybe TRBD2 (6 bases). CDR3 size: 13 residues. Trimming took 1 base from V and 6 from J, leaving 11 bases between them. Germline assignment: CDR1 SGDLS and CDR2 YYNGEE. CDR3 in amino acids: CASSVYAGPEQYF. CDR3 nucleotide sequence: TGTGCCAGCAGCGTATACGCGGGGCCCGAGCAGTACTTC.

This clone has only one observation. V gene TRBV18 combines with J gene TRBJ2-1; the D is unclear. V was shortened by 3 bases and J by 4 bases, with 13 bases between the two germline ends. The CDR3 totals 15 residues. CDR1 and CDR2 (germline): KGHSH, LQKENI. The CDR3: CASSPNDADYNEQFF. The CDR3 DNA reads as TGTGCCAGCTCACCGAACGACGCGGATTACAATGAGCAGTTCTTC.

The rearrangement links TRBV19 to TRBJ2-1, with D possibly TRBD2 on 6 matching bases. Trimming left V 3 bases short and J 8 bases short, with 14 bases between. The CDR3 extends over 14 amino acids. Germline assignment: CDR1 LNHDA and CDR2 SQIVND (reference sequence). The CDR3 nucleotides read TGTGCCAGTAGTATTGGAGGGAGATGGGATGAGCAGTTCTTC. Protein product: CASSIGGRWDEQFF.

This chain links TRBV27 with TRBJ1-3, with a possible D match to TRBD1 (5 bases). The V and J ends lost 5 bases and 4 bases respectively, with 18 bases between them. Per the germline V gene, CDR1 is MNHEY and CDR2 is SMNVEV (reference sequence). This CDR3 is built from 16 residues. CDR3 loop: CASSPGGWFSGNTIYF. DNA for the CDR3: TGTGCCAGCAGTCCCGGGGGTTGGTTTTCGGGAAACACCATATATTTT.

The chain recombines TRBV30 with TRBJ1-1; D remains unclear. The V gene lost 2 bases and the J gene lost 10 bases, with 14 bases spanning the gap. Germline assignment: CDR1 GTSNPN and CDR2 SVGIG (reference sequence). This CDR3 region has 12 residues. CDR3 sequence (DNA): TGTGCCTGGAGTAAGTTCGAGGCGTTAGCTTTCTTT. Amino acids: CAWSKFEALAFF. Full variable domain (outside the CDR3, taken from reference TRBV30 and TRBJ1-1): SQTIHQWPATLVQPVGSPLSLECTVEGTSNPNLYWYRQAAGRGLQLLFYSVGIGQISSEVPQNLSASRPQDRQFILSSKKLLLSDSGFYLCAWSKFEALAFFGQGTRLTVV.

The CDR3 sequence: CASSPLAGRGETQYF. The CDR3, as DNA: TGTGCCAGCAGCCCCCTTGCAGGAAGGGGAGAGACCCAGTACTTC. The chain combines TRBV6-6 with TRBJ2-5, with D maybe TRBD1 (5 bases). The CDR3 extends over 15 amino acids. Germline V gives CDR1 MNHNY, CDR2 SVGAGI (reference sequence). V lost 6 bases and J 4 bases, leaving 18 bases between the germline ends.

The chain links TRBV6-5 to TRBJ2-7; D is perhaps TRBD1 (6 bases). V was pared by 6 bases and J by 5 bases, with 17 bases between. CDR3 size: 14 residues. CDR1 MNHEY and CDR2 SVGAGI come from the germline V gene. For the CDR3, the DNA is TGTGCCAGCAGGTTTTTGGGGGCGAAACACGAGCAGTACTTC. Translated, it gives CASRFLGAKHEQYF.